The 30 T cell receptor beta chains reported below all come from one sample, sequenced in a study of CD8 T cells in ankylosing spondylitis. TCRdb re-called the 5' RACE reads through MiXCR, storing one row per CDR3 protein. Among more than 95,000 distinct CDR3 sequences listed, over 6.5% were seen once. The sample comprised blood, either unsorted or a sorted T cell fraction (not recorded which). These receptors were taken from a male donor with ankylosing spondylitis or in good health (not recorded which).

This clonotype was observed a few times. The genes are TRBV7-2 and TRBJ1-1; D possibly corresponds to TRBD1 (5 bases). CDR1 SGHTA and CDR2 FQGNSA come from the germline V gene. CDR3 length equals 14 residues. V was trimmed by 3 bases and J by 0 bases, leaving 8 bases between them. As DNA, the CDR3 is TGTGCCAGCAGCTTGGGGGGGGTGAACACTGAAGCTTTCTTT. It yields the protein CASSLGGVNTEAFF.

This clonotype has ten or more counts. The CDR3 protein is CASSKLATGELFF. In DNA form, the CDR3 reads TGTGCCAGCAGCAAACTAGCGACCGGGGAGCTGTTTTTT. This chain connects TRBV3-1 to TRBJ2-2, with 7 positions matching TRBD2. After removal of 5 bases from V and 5 bases from J, the junction contained 2 bases not matched to a gene. Germline CDR1 LGHDT, CDR2 YNNKEL (reference sequence). This CDR3 spans 13 amino acids.

This clonotype occurred many times. The CDR3 here is CASRRPGASNYGYTF. The CDR3 DNA sequence: TGCGCCAGCAGGCGCCCAGGAGCATCTAACTATGGCTACACCTTC. The chain carries TRBV4-1 and TRBJ1-2; D is unclear. Germline CDR1 and CDR2: MGHRA and YSYEKL. The CDR3 is made up of 15 amino acids. V was shortened by 6 bases and J by 0 bases, with 14 bases between the two germline ends.

This clonotype has at least ten counts. The chain couples TRBV7-6 to TRBJ2-1; 7 positions agree with TRBD2. V gave up 5 bases and J gave up 3 bases; unmatched junction bases: 10. The germline gives CDR1 SGHVS, CDR2 FNYEAQ. The CDR3 extends over 16 amino acids. The CDR3 DNA sequence: TGTGCCAGCAGCCCATTGTCAGCGGGGCACTACAATGAGCAGTTCTTC. Its translation is CASSPLSAGHYNEQFF.

This clonotype came up a few times. The gene calls are TRBV7-2 and TRBJ1-1, with a possible D match to TRBD1 (5 bases). The CDR3 covers 14 residues. Per the germline V gene, CDR1 is SGHTA and CDR2 is FQGNSA. Trimming removed 5 bases from V and 7 bases from J, with 17 bases in between. This chain's CDR3 is CASSPGGITVEAFF. CDR3 DNA: TGTGCCAGCAGCCCGGGGGGGATAACAGTTGAAGCTTTCTTT.

This clonotype was recorded many times. The V and J genes are TRBV7-2 and TRBJ1-1; D is undetermined. From germline, CDR1 is SGHTA and CDR2 FQGNSA. V was cut by 5 bases and J by 5 bases, with 12 bases left in between. CDR3 length equals 13 residues. The CDR3 nucleotides are TGTGCCAGCAGCCCCGGACGCATGACTGAAGCTTTCTTT. The encoded protein is CASSPGRMTEAFF. The variable domain in full, completed from reference TRBV7-2 and TRBJ1-1, reads GAGVSQSPSNKVTEKGKDVELRCDPISGHTALYWYRQSLGQGLEFLIYFQGNSAPDKSGLPSDRFSAERTGGSVSTLTIQRTQQEDSAVYLCASSPGRMTEAFFGQGTRLTVV.

This clonotype was recorded at least ten times. The chain joins TRBV20-1 to TRBJ2-3, with D tentatively TRBD1 or TRBD2 (6 bases each). CDR1 and CDR2 from the germline V gene are DFQATT and SNEGSKA (reference sequence). The length of the CDR3 is 14 residues. V was cut by 6 bases and J by 3 bases, with 16 bases left in between. CDR3 region: CSANLGGRTDTQYF. CDR3 DNA: TGCAGTGCCAACTTAGGGGGGCGGACAGATACGCAGTATTTT.

This clonotype was counted only a few times. This CDR3 is CASSLGWGARVSSTDTQYF. The DNA of the CDR3 is TGTGCCAGCAGCTTAGGGTGGGGTGCTAGAGTCTCTAGCACAGATACGCAGTATTTT. The chain links TRBV7-8 to TRBJ2-3; D gene ambiguous. The V end was cut by 1 base, the J end by 0 bases, with 20 bases between. Germline V CDR1 and CDR2: SGHVS, FQNEAQ. The CDR3 is 19 residues long.

The CDR3 DNA reads TGTGCCAGCAGCCTCCGACGGCCCCAGGAGGCTTTCTTT. The encoded protein is CASSLRRPQEAFF. The V and J genes are TRBV7-2 and TRBJ1-1, with D hard to call. There are 13 residues in the CDR3. Germline loops: CDR1 SGHTA, CDR2 FQGNSA. The V gene lost 5 bases and the J gene lost 11 bases, with 18 bases spanning the gap.

About this clonotype: The junction departs from germline at one end; a sequencing error may be responsible. This rearrangement joins TRBV7-2 to TRBJ2-3, with D tentatively TRBD2 (5 bases). The CDR3 length is 14 residues. Germline V gene data show CDR1 as SGHTA and CDR2 as FQGNSA. CDR3 region: CASSLIASTDRQYF. The CDR3 region has the DNA TGTGCCAGCAGCTTAATCGCTAGCACAGATAGGCAGTATTTT. Full variable domain (missing parts from reference TRBV7-2 and TRBJ2-3): GAGVSQSPSNKVTEKGKDVELRCDPISGHTALYWYRQSLGQGLEFLIYFQGNSAPDKSGLPSDRFSAERTGGSVSTLTIQRTQQEDSAVYLCASSLIASTDRQYFGPGTRLTVL.

J is TRBJ1-5 and V is TRBV7-2; no reliable D call. CDR1 is SGHTA and CDR2 is FQGNSA in the germline V gene. The germline V and J ends were trimmed by 3 bases and 9 bases, with 9 bases remaining between them. The CDR3 is made up of 12 amino acids. CDR3 nucleotide sequence: TGTGCCAGCAGCTTCCAGGATCGGCCCCAGCATTTT. Amino acids: CASSFQDRPQHF.

This clonotype was counted many times. The chain recombines TRBV5-1 with TRBJ1-1; no firm D call. Germline assignment: CDR1 SGHRS and CDR2 YFSETQ. V lost 2 bases and J 1 base, leaving 9 bases between the germline ends. The CDR3 is 14 amino acids. CDR3 nucleotides: TGCGCCAGCAGCTTTATAGGCGGGAACACTGAAGCTTTCTTT. This codes for CASSFIGGNTEAFF. Complete variable domain (other parts from reference TRBV5-1 and TRBJ1-1): KAGVTQTPRYLIKTRGQQVTLSCSPISGHRSVSWYQQTPGQGLQFLFEYFSETQRNKGNFPGRFSGRQFSNSRSEMNVSTLELGDSALYLCASSFIGGNTEAFFGQGTRLTVV.

This clonotype has more than one count but fewer than ten. The chain carries TRBV2 and TRBJ1-1; D is uncertain. This CDR3 is 14 amino acids long. The germline V gene encodes CDR1 SNHLY and CDR2 FYNNEI. Between the trimmed V and J ends, which lost 3 bases and 1 base, there was a span of 9 bases. The CDR3 loop is CASSDRAANTEAFF. For the CDR3, the DNA is TGTGCCAGCAGTGATAGGGCAGCGAACACTGAAGCTTTCTTT.

This clonotype appeared a few times. V and J are TRBV7-9 and TRBJ1-1; a weak D match, TRBD1 (6 bases). From germline, CDR1 is SEHNR and CDR2 FQNEAQ (reference sequence). There are 15 residues in the CDR3. Trimming took 5 bases from V and 4 from J, leaving 17 bases between them. The CDR3 sequence is CASSKGVGLSTEAFF. For the CDR3, the DNA is TGTGCCAGCAGCAAGGGGGTAGGACTGAGCACTGAAGCTTTCTTT.

About this clonotype: This clone may be a read error of a much larger clone one base away. The V and J genes are TRBV6-2 or TRBV6-3 and TRBJ1-1; TRBD1 might be the D (5 bases). The CDR3 has 17 residues. The V gene's germline CDR1 is MNHEY and CDR2 SVGEGT. CDR3 protein: CASSHSKVSRANTEAFF. The CDR3 DNA follows: TGTGCCAGCAGTCACTCGAAGGTTTCCAGGGCGAACACTGAAGCTTTCTTT.

This clonotype was detected many times. The genes are TRBV29-1 and TRBJ2-1; 11 bases are a match to TRBD2. Germline V gene sequence: CDR1 SQVTM, CDR2 ANQGSEA. The CDR3 has 17 residues. The V and J ends lost 5 bases and 4 bases, in that order; junction bases with no gene match: 13. The CDR3 region is CSVSGLAGLPVYNEQFF. CDR3 DNA sequence: TGCAGCGTTTCCGGACTAGCGGGTCTCCCGGTATACAATGAGCAGTTCTTC.

Many counts were recorded for this clonotype. The CDR3 DNA reads TGTGCCAGCAGCTTAGTAACCGCCAGGAGCTCCTACGAGCAGTACTTC. It is translated as CASSLVTARSSYEQYF. The V and J genes are TRBV7-6 and TRBJ2-7; D remains ambiguous. The CDR3 is 16 residues long. In germline, CDR1 is SGHVS, CDR2 FNYEAQ. Between the trimmed V and J ends, which lost 1 base and 0 bases, there was a span of 13 bases. The full variable domain, rest sourced from reference TRBV7-6 and TRBJ2-7, is GAGVSQSPRYKVTKRGQDVALRCDPISGHVSLYWYRQALGQGPEFLTYFNYEAQQDKSGLPNDRFSAERPEGSISTLTIQRTEQRDSAMYRCASSLVTARSSYEQYFGPGTRLTVT.

Many counts were recorded for this clonotype. In nucleotides, the CDR3 is TGTGCCAGCAGTTTGAGGGCGGATACGCAGTATTTT. This gives the protein CASSLRADTQYF. V gene TRBV12-3 or TRBV12-4 combines with J gene TRBJ2-3, with D tentatively TRBD2 (5 bases). The CDR3 loop spans 12 amino acids. Deletions cut 3 bases from V and 6 bases from J, with 7 bases between.

This clonotype was observed at least ten times. The chain carries TRBV10-3 and TRBJ1-4; a possible D gene is TRBD1 (6 bases). V shed 0 bases and J shed 4 bases, with 9 bases lying between them. CDR3 length equals 15 residues. Germline assignment: CDR1 ENHRY and CDR2 SYGVKD. CDR3 DNA sequence: TGTGCCATCAGTGAGTCACAGGGTGGTAATGAAAAACTGTTTTTT. Translated: CAISESQGGNEKLFF.

This chain links TRBV5-1 with TRBJ2-1, with D perhaps TRBD2 (5 bases). V was trimmed by 1 base and J by 5 bases, leaving 10 bases between them. The V gene's germline CDR1 is SGHRS and CDR2 YFSETQ. The CDR3 is made up of 14 amino acids. CDR3 bases: TGCGCCAGCAGCTTGTGGGAGCCCCACAATGAGCAGTTCTTC. Its protein product is CASSLWEPHNEQFF.

A remark on this clonotype: This CDR3 is missing its conserved last phenylalanine or tryptophan, likely due to a read error. This chain links TRBV20-1 with TRBJ2-1; the D gene is possibly TRBD2 (6 bases). The CDR3 consists of 17 residues. The V gene lost 0 bases and the J gene lost 2 bases, with 17 bases spanning the gap. Germline-derived CDR1 and CDR2 are DFQATT and SNEGSKA (reference sequence). The CDR3 spells CSARDPQLAETYNEQFL. The CDR3 DNA follows: TGCAGTGCTAGAGATCCGCAACTAGCCGAAACCTACAATGAGCAGTTCCTC.

This clonotype was picked up many times. The genes are TRBV19 and TRBJ1-5, with TRBD1 as a possible D gene (5 bases). The germline CDR1 and CDR2 sequences are LNHDA and SQIVND (reference sequence). CDR3 length equals 16 residues. Trimming shortened V by 2 bases and J by 2 bases, and 13 bases separated the two germline ends. CDR3 in DNA: TGTGCCAGTAGTATAATCCAGGGCCGCGGCAATCAGCCCCAGCATTTT. Translation: CASSIIQGRGNQPQHF. Full variable domain (outside the CDR3, taken from reference TRBV19 and TRBJ1-5): DGGITQSPKYLFRKEGQNVTLSCEQNLNHDAMYWYRQDPGQGLRLIYYSQIVNDFQKGDIAEGYSVSREKKESFPLTVTSAQKNPTAFYLCASSIIQGRGNQPQHFGDGTRLSIL.

V and J are TRBV12-5 and TRBJ2-3; weak D call: TRBD2 (5 bases). V lost 3 bases and J 2 bases, leaving 6 bases between the germline ends. Looked up from germline, CDR1 is LGHNT and CDR2 is FRNRAP. The CDR3 has 13 amino acids. Here the CDR3 DNA reads TGTGCTAGTGGTTTACGGGACACAGATACGCAGTATTTT. The encoded protein is CASGLRDTDTQYF.

This chain links TRBV7-2 with TRBJ2-1; the match to TRBD1 covers 10 bases. J gave up 8 bases and V 2 bases, and 6 bases lay outside the gene matches. The CDR3 loop spans 15 amino acids. Germline CDR1 SGHTA, CDR2 FQGNSA. The CDR3 DNA reads as TGTGCCAGCAGCTTACGACAGGGGGCGTTAGATGAGCAGTTCTTC. Encoded protein: CASSLRQGALDEQFF.

This clonotype was counted many times. The chain couples TRBV5-1 to TRBJ2-3; 11 bases fit TRBD2. The germline CDR1 and CDR2 sequences are SGHRS and YFSETQ. With V trimmed by 4 bases and J by 2 bases, 15 bases remained unmatched. This CDR3 spans 19 amino acids. CDR3 bases: TGCGCCAGCAGCGCTTGGTTAACTAGCGGGAGATTGACCACAGATACGCAGTATTTT. As protein: CASSAWLTSGRLTTDTQYF.

This clonotype was found a few times. This chain links TRBV18 with TRBJ1-4, with a weak D call TRBD1 (6 bases). The CDR3 extends over 13 amino acids. Trimming stripped 3 bases from V and 8 bases from J, with 10 bases between. Looked up from germline, CDR1 is KGHSH and CDR2 is LQKENI. The CDR3 sequence: CASSPGAQEKLFF. DNA for the CDR3: TGTGCCAGCTCACCGGGGGCCCAGGAAAAACTGTTTTTT.

This clonotype was seen many times. This chain joins TRBV4-3 and TRBJ1-1; TRBD1 matches at 8 bases. Germline-derived CDR1 and CDR2 are LGHNA and YSLEER. The trim removed 3 bases at V and 3 bases at J, leaving 3 bases unmatched. This CDR3 has 14 residues. CDR3 DNA: TGCGCCAGCAGCCAGAGGGACAGGTACACTGAAGCTTTCTTT. Encoded protein: CASSQRDRYTEAFF.

This clonotype came up a few times. This chain connects TRBV20-1 to TRBJ1-5; a possible D gene is TRBD1 (5 bases). V shed 2 bases and J shed 4 bases, with 9 bases lying between them. Germline-derived CDR1 and CDR2 are DFQATT and SNEGSKA (reference sequence). The length of the CDR3 is 13 residues. The CDR3 here is CSARNQGNQPQHF. CDR3 bases: TGCAGTGCTAGAAACCAGGGTAATCAGCCCCAGCATTTT.

This clonotype has more than one count but fewer than ten. The chain uses TRBV7-2 and TRBJ1-6; a possible D gene is TRBD1 (5 bases). V was shortened by 3 bases and J by 2 bases, with 8 bases between the two germline ends. Germline loops: CDR1 SGHTA, CDR2 FQGNSA. There are 15 residues in the CDR3. CDR3 DNA sequence: TGTGCCAGCAGCTTCTCAGGGCCCTATAATTCACCCCTCCACTTT. This gives the protein CASSFSGPYNSPLHF.

In its sample, this clonotype was seen many times. The chain recombines TRBV7-2 with TRBJ2-3; no clear D gene. The V and J ends lost 5 bases and 2 bases respectively, with 5 bases between them. Germline values: CDR1 SGHTA, CDR2 FQGNSA. The CDR3 totals 12 residues. In DNA form, the CDR3 reads TGTGCCAGCAGCCATTACACAGATACGCAGTATTTT. It encodes CASSHYTDTQYF. Supplemented by reference TRBV7-2 and TRBJ2-3, the full variable domain reads GAGVSQSPSNKVTEKGKDVELRCDPISGHTALYWYRQSLGQGLEFLIYFQGNSAPDKSGLPSDRFSAERTGGSVSTLTIQRTQQEDSAVYLCASSHYTDTQYFGPGTRLTVL.